This T cell receptor (beta chain) came from a study of post-analysis software for immune sequencing data. General study points: Samples sharing a preparation batch grouped tightly together when assessed by F measure. Four or five TRBV segments were more frequent in patients than controls; TRBV5-6, TRBV5-1 and TRBV20-1 belonged to this group.

Incorporated into the TCR beta cDNA libraries were unique molecular identifiers, which served to reduce PCR and sequencing biases. TCRdb independently ran MiXCR on the PCR reads; one entry per CDR3 protein. The sample contains a few hundred thousand distinct CDR3 sequences, around 34% of which appear only once. Note on this clonotype: The antigen remains unidentified. A clone one base away is much larger, so this may be a read error.

This CDR3 contains 16 residues. CDR1 LNHNV and CDR2 YYDKDF come from the germline V gene (reference sequence). Sequencing was carried out using blood. This chain uses TRBV15 with TRBJ2-1, with 13 positions matching TRBD2. This receptor was obtained from a girl younger than 18 with multiple sclerosis. The CDR3 nucleotides read TGTACCACCAGCAGAGGTGGGACTAGCGGGACCCACGTTCAGTTCTTC. This encodes CTTSRGGTSGTHVQFF.